This TCR beta chain appears in the sequencing data of a study of cytomegalovirus exposure and HLA in healthy donors (dated by TCRdb to the late 2010s). For the study in its entirety: According to an earlier analysis of a few hundred of the donors, some 180 million T cells yielded some 120 million unique TCR beta sequences and less than 300 Gb of sequence data. Of the roughly 390 genotyped donors, over 80% were placed in the genetic ancestry cluster associated with self-reported Caucasian donors. In a later genetic analysis, genome-wide SNP genotypes for about three fifths of the 666 donors were used, and that subset was treated as a discovery cohort. To predict cytomegalovirus infection status, the study brought together high-throughput TCR immunosequencing, statistical association of individual TCRs with disease status, and machine learning. Several DR-DQ haplotypes were treated as single units for association and clustering because of strong linkage in the cohort. The study used immunosequencing to profile the T cell repertoires of 670 or so subjects and linked those repertoires to cytomegalovirus serostatus. Every repertoire in the discovery cohort had been generated on one and the same sequencing platform. Class I and class II HLA loci were covered by the typing at four-digit resolution. Along with the approximately 650-subject first cohort, a separate validation cohort of over a hundred different subjects was used. In the later analysis, no new phenotypic data were used to find candidate immune exposures; instead, reliance was placed on TCR beta sequences and their occurrence across donors. An earlier analysis of 587 of the donors used high-throughput TCR beta sequencing to judge whether each TCR beta V gene segment behaved as functional or pseudogenic. The study aimed to test whether signatures of past pathogen exposure could be identified by cataloging public T cell receptors. Typing coverage differed by locus: A, B, C, DRB1 and DQB1 were typed in about 620-630 donors, DQA1 in about 500, DPA1 in 600 to 610, and DPB1 in just under 480. Alongside the repertoire data, information on donor age, sex, ethnicity and CMV serostatus was compiled. A later analysis re-examined previously published TCR beta repertoires from roughly 650 donors and added high-resolution HLA genotyping to investigate patterns of TCR occurrence. Among about 370 genotyped donors of the cohort, an average of roughly 230,000 unique TCR beta nucleotide sequences was sequenced per donor, of which about 18% were non-productive. About 300 gigabases of sequencing data and approximately 93 million unique TCR sequences were included in an early release covering roughly 700 HLA-typed donors.

Library construction relied on the immunoSEQ multiplex PCR assay. For the multiplex PCR, a mixture combining 60 forward primers for TCR Vbeta segments and 13 reverse primers for TCR Jbeta segments was used. The CDR3 region of rearranged TCR beta genes was amplified from genomic DNA with a multiplex PCR assay. On the Illumina HiSeq System, the amplified TCR beta libraries were sequenced as 87-base-pair reads. In the authors' own workflow: A later analysis counted tens of millions of unique TCR beta chains across the 640 or so repertoires, and roughly 11 million of these chains were shared by at least two donors. Raw reads were error-corrected and collapsed into unique sequences by a nearest-neighbor algorithm in which closely related sequences were merged to remove PCR and sequencing errors. To assign V, D and J gene segments, CDR3 sequences were aligned to IMGT reference sequences. Each retained sequence needed at least a six-nucleotide match to both a V gene segment and a J gene segment. Rearrangements were classified as productive when the CDR3 lacked stop codons and remained in frame with V and J, and all other rearrangements were classified as non-productive. Following IMGT convention, CDR3 was defined as the stretch from the second conserved V-encoded cysteine up to the conserved J-encoded phenylalanine. The earlier analysis of about 620 of the donors excluded sequences that lacked an unambiguous match to a single V gene segment. An earlier analysis of some 500 of the donors classified V segments as functional when productive rearrangements were above 56.7% and as segregating when the standard deviation between donors was above 5%. A statistical classification framework was developed to diagnose cytomegalovirus status using the catalog of TCR beta chain sequences. In a later analysis, TCR nucleotide sequences were compared against IMGT/GENE-DB human TR gene sequences so that V and J genes could be assigned. Using the TCRdist pipeline, a later analysis assigned CDR3 sequences along with most-parsimonious VDJ recombination scenarios. In a later analysis, each TCR beta chain was defined by its CDR3 amino acid sequence together with its V-gene family, and reads without a unique V-gene family were excluded. In a later analysis, fewer than 600 highly shared, low-generation-probability nucleotide sequences were removed to address suspected cross-contamination and a sequencing artifact. For each public chain, a later analysis derived a clonal expansion index from normalized ranks of inferred template counts within each repertoire. In a later analysis, generation probabilities were computed using a VDJ recombination model fitted to out-of-frame rearrangements, and the results were checked against IGoR. Hypergeometric tests were used in a later analysis to score TCR-TCR, TCR-HLA and TCR-CMV co-occurrence, with a repertoire-size bias correction applied to the TCR pairs. A later analysis estimated false discovery rates by permuting HLA or CMV assignments 20 times. In a later analysis, co-occurring TCRs were grouped with DBSCAN, and TCRdist sequence similarity was added when clustering was performed within HLA-allele-positive subsets. For co-occurrence clustering, repertoires with fewer than 30,000 or more than 120,000 public chains were excluded, along with a handful of repertoires with anomalous nucleotide sharing. Held by TCRdb, this immuneACCESS table contains in-frame sequences only and omits some clones. Under half of the omission traces to an unresolved V gene where checked; the cause of the rest is unknown. V and J calls and clone size follow that table, whereas D and trimming were derived from the DNA. In this sample the table shows about 89,000 clones, about 72% of which occur a single time. Of the sample, roughly 2.2% is held by the ten largest clones.

As to this clone: Its antigen target is currently unknown. Base qualities are not provided; no much larger clone lies one nucleotide away.

The cohort comprised several hundred healthy bone marrow donors. At the time of sampling, every cohort member was nominally healthy, though immune exposures that went unrecorded were likely present. The donor tested CMV seronegative, placing the donor among the approximately 360 seronegative members of the cohort. Every donor gave a peripheral blood sample, and the peripheral blood mononuclear cells from that sample were used for TCR beta sequencing. The Qiagen DNeasy Blood Extraction Kit was used to extract genomic DNA from the blood cell samples. Beyond this particular receptor, the publication reports: Because counts were too low, about 18 rarely observed V segments, including chromosome 9 orphons, were excluded from the earlier analysis of around 590 of the donors. Because the 87-base-pair reads could not distinguish some IMGT-functional V segments, including TRBV6-2 and TRBV6-3, those segments were excluded. Sequencing depth was assumed to be roughly uniform across donors in the presence/absence analyses, though that assumption may not hold. In a later analysis, the rate of TCR association differed among HLA loci, with DRB1 alleles having the most associated TCRs and HLA-C alleles having the fewest. A further reported finding was that TCR beta sequences accurately predicted the HLA-A and HLA-B alleles for most subjects in the first cohort. According to a later analysis, parvovirus B19, influenza, CMV and Epstein-Barr virus appeared linked to several top co-occurrence clusters. When HLA alleles, especially DR and DQ, strongly co-occurred, TCR associations were difficult to assign to individual alleles. Specific HLA alleles were associated with 15,000 to 20,000 TCR beta sequences at a false discovery rate of 0.05 in a later analysis. Most TCR sequences were observed very rarely across donors, whereas some public TCRs were present in many individuals. CMV serostatus was the only immune exposure information available for the cohort. A group of highly shared sequence variants was considered likely to be a technical artifact of the sequencing pipeline. The classifier was reported to diagnose cytomegalovirus status with high specificity and sensitivity in both the original cohort and the validation cohort. In the study, some 160 TCR beta chains were listed as associated with cytomegalovirus. In a later analysis, HLA-associated TCR beta chains showed more clonal expansion and lower generation probabilities than non-associated chains that were equally common. Linkage disequilibrium might explain the correlated functional status among segregating V segments, but an unknown experimental factor could not be excluded. According to a later genetic analysis, donors in an Asian-associated ancestry cluster had fewer N-insertions in productive TCRs than the roughly 670-donor mean. In this cohort, only TCR beta chains were sequenced, and detectable features were limited by the absence of alpha or paired-chain data. The authors suggested that the approach could potentially be extended to other disease states and immunological phenotypes. V-gene and J-gene trimming of TCR beta chains was associated with a missense DCLRE1C variant in a later genetic analysis, and the association was replicated in an independent cohort. HLA typing was unavailable for some donors at each locus, so association tests used only the typed subset. In vitro tests confirmed that three of the cytomegalovirus-associated TCR beta chains recognize cytomegalovirus antigens. In an earlier analysis of some 640 of the donors, most TCR beta V segments were observed in productive rearrangements about 90% or about 30% of the time, broadly matching IMGT annotations. According to a later analysis, most CMV-associated TCR beta chains appeared to be HLA-restricted, and the HLA associations seemed to be driven largely by CMV exposure.

The germline V and J ends show losses of 10 bases and 6 bases respectively, and no gene match explains 11 bases of the junction. The germline V gene specifies MRHNA as CDR1 and SNTAGT as CDR2. Spanning cysteine to phenylalanine, the CDR3 consists of 16 amino acids. Just CDR3 DNA is preserved here, 48 bases in frame from base 1. This chain joins TRBV6-4 to TRBJ2-1, with 14 central nucleotides matching TRBD2. Source material: PBMCs. The receptor comes from a man under 40 in good health and CMV-seronegative. The DNA sequence is as follows: TGTGCCAAGGTCCCGGGACTAGCGGGAGTTTCCAATGAGCAGTTCTTC. Translation gives CAKVPGLAGVSNEQFF.